This is a list of T cell receptor beta chains from one sample in a study of cytomegalovirus exposure and HLA in healthy donors. Clones were read by immunoSEQ multiplex PCR, and TCRdb kept only the in-frame ones, dropping some. This table has 150,000 to 180,000 clones, 60% to 80% appearing once. Sequenced: PBMCs. The receptor set was obtained from a young man in good health and CMV-seropositive. Both conserved end residues are part of each CDR3. Each record gives: V gene, clone size, J gene, D gene, CDR3 protein, CDR3 DNA. The D gene is left open where the match is weak. Not all rows give a size; the values are once, few, many and, for expanded clones, a class.

TRBV11-2	NA	TRBJ1-2	NA	CASSLVPGASHGYTF	TGTGCCAGCAGCTTAGTGCCAGGGGCGAGTCATGGCTACACCTTC
TRBV5-4	NA	TRBJ1-2	NA	CASSLQGIRGYTF	TGTGCCAGCAGCTTGCAGGGGATCCGCGGCTACACCTTC
TRBV5-4	once	TRBJ2-1	NA	CASSYALSDEQFF	TGTGCCAGCAGCTACGCCTTAAGCGATGAGCAGTTCTTC
TRBV6-5	NA	TRBJ1-1	NA	CASSHWPGGETEAFF	TGTGCCAGCAGTCACTGGCCGGGGGGAGAAACTGAAGCTTTCTTT
TRBV6-6	once	TRBJ2-2	TRBD2	CASRAGGTGELFF	TGTGCCAGCAGGGCGGGAGGGACCGGGGAGCTGTTTTTT
TRBV5-1	NA	TRBJ2-2	TRBD2	CASSQSGRSGELFF	TGCGCCAGCAGCCAGAGCGGGAGATCCGGGGAGCTGTTTTTT
TRBV7-9	NA	TRBJ2-5	NA	CSSSFGGRETQYF	TGTTCCAGCAGCTTTGGAGGGAGAGAGACCCAGTACTTC
TRBV28	NA	TRBJ2-2	NA	CASSLTGRTGELFF	TGTGCCAGCAGTTTAACAGGGCGTACCGGGGAGCTGTTTTTT
TRBV5-1	NA	TRBJ2-7	TRBD1	CASSLTGQGDYEQYF	TGCGCCAGCAGCTTAACGGGCCAGGGGGACTACGAGCAGTACTTC
TRBV5-6	NA	TRBJ1-1	NA	CASSFGENTEAFF	TGTGCCAGCAGCTTTGGAGAGAACACTGAAGCTTTCTTT
TRBV6-6	NA	TRBJ1-2	TRBD1	CAIFNRGAYGYTF	TGTGCCATCTTTAACAGGGGGGCCTATGGCTACACCTTC
TRBV5-1	NA	TRBJ2-5	NA	CASSLGGRDQETQYF	TGCGCCAGCAGCTTGGGAGGCAGGGACCAAGAGACCCAGTACTTC
TRBV6-5	NA	TRBJ2-1	TRBD2	CASSPGTSGTNEQFF	TGTGCCAGCAGCCCCGGGACTAGCGGGACCAATGAGCAGTTCTTC
TRBV4-1	NA	TRBJ2-3	TRBD2	CASSQEHLVSSGGRGMTDTQYF	TGCGCCAGCAGCCAAGAGCACTTAGTTTCGTCGGGAGGGCGGGGTATGACAGATACGCAGTATTTT
TRBV4-2	NA	TRBJ2-3	NA	CASSPRDMWNTQYF	TGTGCCAGCAGCCCCAGGGATATGTGGAATACGCAGTATTTT
TRBV7-2	NA	TRBJ1-5	TRBD1	CASSQGGTGVVRDQPQHF	TGTGCCAGCAGCCAGGGGGGGACAGGGGTAGTGAGGGATCAGCCCCAGCATTTT
TRBV28	few	TRBJ1-5	NA	CASSLQGVGNQPQHF	TGTGCCAGCAGTTTACAGGGTGTAGGCAATCAGCCCCAGCATTTT
TRBV11-3	NA	TRBJ2-3	NA	CASSLGGLTDTQYF	TGTGCCAGCAGCTTAGGCGGGCTTACAGATACGCAGTATTTT
TRBV28	NA	TRBJ2-5	NA	CASSLRDWQYF	TGTGCCAGCAGTTTAAGGGACTGGCAGTACTTC
TRBV5-8	NA	TRBJ2-3	TRBD2	CASSSGLAGGVAQDTQYF	TGTGCCAGCAGCTCGGGACTAGCGGGGGGCGTCGCCCAAGATACGCAGTATTTT
TRBV21-1	NA	TRBJ1-1	NA	CASAVGGNTEAFF	TGTGCCAGTGCTGTGGGGGGGAACACTGAAGCTTTCTTT
TRBV5-6	once	TRBJ2-7	TRBD1	CASSAALRQGSYEQYF	TGTGCCAGCAGCGCGGCACTGAGACAGGGGTCCTACGAGCAGTACTTC
TRBV30	NA	TRBJ2-7	NA	CAWKAVYEQYF	TGTGCCTGGAAGGCGGTCTACGAGCAGTACTTC
TRBV15	few	TRBJ1-5	NA	CATSRDEVLRPQHF	TGTGCCACCAGCAGAGACGAGGTCTTGCGGCCCCAGCATTTT
TRBV5-5	once	TRBJ2-7	NA	CASSSDWLPYEQYF	TGTGCCAGCAGCTCGGACTGGCTCCCCTACGAGCAGTACTTC
TRBV18	NA	TRBJ2-1	TRBD2	CASSPQGLAGLNEQFF	TGTGCCAGCTCGCCGCAAGGACTAGCGGGACTCAATGAGCAGTTCTTC
TRBV6-1	NA	TRBJ2-7	TRBD2	CASSGTSGSAGYF	TGTGCCAGCAGCGGGACTAGCGGGAGCGCGGGGTACTTC
TRBV27	NA	TRBJ1-5	TRBD1	CASSPGTGNQPQHF	TGTGCCAGCAGTCCCGGGACAGGCAATCAGCCCCAGCATTTT
TRBV2	NA	TRBJ2-1	NA	CASRASWAGNEQFF	TGTGCCAGCAGGGCATCGTGGGCCGGCAATGAGCAGTTCTTC
TRBV27	NA	TRBJ2-7	NA	CASSLGRGAYEQYF	TGTGCCAGCAGTTTAGGCAGGGGGGCCTACGAGCAGTACTTC
TRBV2	NA	TRBJ2-7	TRBD1	CARRTGSSYEQYF	TGTGCCAGGAGGACAGGGAGCTCCTACGAGCAGTACTTC
TRBV18	NA	TRBJ2-7	TRBD2	CASSSETSGMYEQYF	TGTGCCAGCTCATCGGAGACTAGCGGGATGTACGAGCAGTACTTC
TRBV7-3	few	TRBJ2-2	TRBD2	CASSSTAGGFGELFF	TGTGCCAGCAGCTCTACGGCGGGAGGGTTCGGGGAGCTGTTTTTT
TRBV2	NA	TRBJ2-6	TRBD1	CASNPGQGGLSGANVLTF	TGTGCCAGCAATCCGGGACAGGGAGGGCTCTCTGGGGCCAACGTCCTGACTTTC
TRBV7-8	NA	TRBJ2-7	TRBD1	CASSPQRDRSYEQYF	TGTGCCAGCAGCCCTCAACGGGACAGATCCTACGAGCAGTACTTC
TRBV7-9	NA	TRBJ2-7	TRBD1	CASSPRDRVDEQYF	TGTGCCAGCAGCCCCCGGGACAGGGTGGACGAGCAGTACTTC
TRBV30	NA	TRBJ2-7	TRBD1	CAWSVRQGALDEQYF	TGTGCCTGGAGTGTACGGCAGGGGGCTTTGGACGAGCAGTACTTC
TRBV6-1	once	TRBJ2-7	NA	CASSDLGISYEQYF	TGTGCCAGCAGTGATCTAGGCATCTCCTACGAGCAGTACTTC
TRBV2	few	TRBJ1-2	NA	CVKPPNYGYTF	TGTGTCAAGCCCCCGAACTATGGCTACACCTTC
TRBV19	once	TRBJ1-5	TRBD1	CASRGQGTGPQHF	TGTGCGAGTAGGGGACAGGGGACCGGGCCCCAGCATTTT
TRBV2	few	TRBJ1-1	TRBD1	CASRGTARNTEAFF	TGTGCCAGCAGGGGGACAGCTAGAAACACTGAAGCTTTCTTT
TRBV11-2	NA	TRBJ1-3	TRBD1	CASSLVVGQGTGAGNTIYF	TGTGCCAGCAGCTTAGTTGTGGGACAGGGAACTGGAGCTGGAAACACCATATATTTT
TRBV5-6	NA	TRBJ2-1	TRBD1	CASSDAGGPYNEQFF	TGTGCCAGCAGCGACGCAGGGGGCCCTTACAATGAGCAGTTCTTC
TRBV7-9	NA	TRBJ1-1	NA	CASSLQENTEAFF	TGTGCCAGCAGCCTACAGGAGAACACTGAAGCTTTCTTT
TRBV9	NA	TRBJ2-5	NA	CASSPAGMQETQYF	TGTGCCAGCAGCCCGGCAGGGATGCAAGAGACCCAGTACTTC
TRBV28	NA	TRBJ2-5	TRBD1	CASSSGQVLQETQYF	TGTGCCAGCAGTTCGGGACAGGTGCTTCAAGAGACCCAGTACTTC
TRBV6-5	NA	TRBJ1-1	NA	CASSYVVNTEAFF	TGTGCCAGCAGTTATGTAGTGAACACTGAAGCTTTCTTT
TRBV4-1	NA	TRBJ2-7	NA	CASSQGGTPGREQYF	TGCGCCAGCAGCCAAGGCGGGACGCCCGGCCGCGAGCAGTACTTC
TRBV10-3	few	TRBJ1-3	TRBD1	CAISLGTGYNTIYF	TGTGCCATCAGTCTCGGGACAGGGTACAACACCATATATTTT
TRBV19	once	TRBJ1-5	TRBD1	CASSGGTGGNQPQHF	TGTGCCAGTAGTGGGGGGACAGGGGGCAATCAGCCCCAGCATTTT